This TCR beta chain is drawn from a study of regulatory T cells in long-lasting Graves disease. Background on the study: Those Graves' patients who were newly diagnosed had been on antithyroid drugs under 3 months.

Germline lookup yields CDR1 SEHNR and CDR2 FQNEAQ (reference sequence). This CDR3 is built from 14 residues. V lost 0 bases and J 7 bases, leaving 7 bases between the germline ends. Indicated time point: newly diagnosed GD, antithyroid drugs for less than 3 months. Following extraction of RNA from PBMCs, that RNA was used to make the TCR library. Points from the study as a whole: With a small sample size, accuracy may have been reduced. Newly diagnosed disease favored TRBV20-1 and TRBJ2-1 over persistent disease.

iRepertoire HTBI primers and Arm-PCR of CDR3 regions built TCR beta libraries. TCRdb analysed the multiplex PCR reads with MiXCR anew, one entry per CDR3 protein. The data hold fewer than 650,000 distinct CDR3 sequences, with around 15% observed a single time. The table lists this clonotype with many counts. Its antigen is undetermined. The same specimen was also included in a second study, on T cells in Graves' hyperthyroidism and ophthalmopathy. As reported in that work: HTBI primers drove first-round RT-PCR of the TCR CDR3.

The source was peripheral blood mononuclear cells (PBMCs), collected at new diagnosis, from a patient treated with antithyroid drugs. The receptor's source is a woman in her 30s with Graves disease. This chain uses TRBV7-9 with TRBJ1-6; D unclear. CDR3 residues: CASSLAAENSPLHF. The CDR3 DNA sequence: TGTGCCAGCAGCTTAGCGGCAGAAAATTCACCCCTCCACTTT. Full variable domain (rest looked up from reference TRBV7-9 and TRBJ1-6): DTGVSQNPRHKITKRGQNVTFRCDPISEHNRLYWYRQTLGQGPEFLTYFQNEAQLEKSRLLSDRFSAERPKGSFSTLEIQRTEQGDSAMYLCASSLAAENSPLHFGNGTRLTVT.